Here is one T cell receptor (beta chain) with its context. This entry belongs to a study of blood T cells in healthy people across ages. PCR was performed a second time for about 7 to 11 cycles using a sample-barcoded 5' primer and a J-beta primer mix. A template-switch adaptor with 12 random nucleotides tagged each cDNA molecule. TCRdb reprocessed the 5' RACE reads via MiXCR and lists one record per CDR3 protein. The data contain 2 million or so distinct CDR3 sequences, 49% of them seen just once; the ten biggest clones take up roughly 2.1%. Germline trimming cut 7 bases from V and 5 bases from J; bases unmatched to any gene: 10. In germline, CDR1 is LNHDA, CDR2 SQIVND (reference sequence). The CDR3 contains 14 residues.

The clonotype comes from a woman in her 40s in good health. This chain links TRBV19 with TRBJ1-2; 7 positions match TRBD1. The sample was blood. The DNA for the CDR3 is TGTGCCAGTAAAACGGGACAGTTTACATATGGCTACACCTTC. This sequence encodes CASKTGQFTYGYTF. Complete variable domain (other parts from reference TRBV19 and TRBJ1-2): DGGITQSPKYLFRKEGQNVTLSCEQNLNHDAMYWYRQDPGQGLRLIYYSQIVNDFQKGDIAEGYSVSREKKESFPLTVTSAQKNPTAFYLCASKTGQFTYGYTFGSGTRLTVV.